This T cell receptor beta chain was identified during a study of blood T cell repertoires in COVID-19 (dated by TCRdb to between 2020 and 2021). Regarding the study in general: Collaborator samples came from the United States, Italy and Spain and covered acute and convalescent phases of COVID-19. Where available, HLA class I and class II types were obtained from metadata supplied by the sample provider rather than from assay-based typing. The samples were drawn from the first 160 participants of the ongoing ImmuneRACE study and from 1,254 subjects provided by 6 global collaborators. The repertoires were made available in a free public database intended to serve as a resource for research on the immune response to SARS-CoV-2. The sample metadata nearly always contained a de-identified subject ID, COVID-19 status, age in years and sex. Deeply sampled blood TCRbeta repertoires from subjects exposed to, actively infected with, or recovered from COVID-19 were included in the dataset. The material from the prospective study consisted of cDNA or gDNA derived from T cells, B-cell-depleted T cells, or PBMCs. The paper as a whole reports these results and caveats: Clinical and demographic metadata were provided uncurated, with the amount varying by source and participant.

In regard to this clone: Which antigen it targets is not known. Relative to the germline gene, one junction end is altered; a read error may explain this.

The immunoSEQ Assay, a bias-controlled multiplex PCR, was used to amplify TCRbeta CDR3 regions from genomic DNA. As for the authors' bioinformatics: The number of nucleated cells in each sample was estimated from the amplification of reference gene primers within the assay. To quantify the absolute abundance of each unique TCRbeta CDR3 rearrangement, sequence reads were collapsed and filtered. For each sample, productive Simpson clonality was calculated as the square root of Simpson's diversity index over productive rearrangements. The source is immuneACCESS, and TCRdb retained only in-frame sequences with V and J called. Part of the clones is not carried over; for the studies checked, unresolved V genes explain less than half of this, and the remainder is unexplained. The DNA was the basis for D and trimming; V, J and clone size are from that table. This sample is represented by 55,000 to 70,000 clones; roughly 92% of them were singletons. The top ten clonotypes cover roughly 5.2% of the sample.

The collaborating institutions used their own protocols to collect whole blood in K2EDTA tubes. For TCRbeta analysis, collaborators shipped samples as frozen whole blood, isolated PBMCs, or DNA extracted from either of those sample types. In the germline V gene, CDR1 corresponds to SGHAT and CDR2 to FQNNGV. The CDR3, cysteine through phenylalanine, is 12 amino acids long. Only CDR3 DNA remains: 36 bases, in frame from the first base. The sequenced sample was peripheral blood. The clonotype comes from a human donor in a cohort sampled during active COVID-19. The chain was built from TRBV11-2 and TRBJ1-2, with no D gene named confidently. The DNA sequence is TGTGCCAGCAGCTTAGTCTTGGGAGGGAATCTCTTC. Protein translation: CASSLVLGGNLF.